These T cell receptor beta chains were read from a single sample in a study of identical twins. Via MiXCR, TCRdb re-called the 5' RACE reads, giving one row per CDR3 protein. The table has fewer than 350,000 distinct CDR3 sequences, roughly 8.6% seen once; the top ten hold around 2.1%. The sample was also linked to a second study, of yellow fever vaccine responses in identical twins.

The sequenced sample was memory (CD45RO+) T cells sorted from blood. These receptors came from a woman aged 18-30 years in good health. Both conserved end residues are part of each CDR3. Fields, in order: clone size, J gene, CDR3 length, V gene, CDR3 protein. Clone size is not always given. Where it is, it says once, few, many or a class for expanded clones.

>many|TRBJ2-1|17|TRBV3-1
CASSRYIGGNSYNEQFF
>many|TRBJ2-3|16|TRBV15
CATSPTGTGSTDTQYF
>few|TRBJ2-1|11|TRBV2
CASRSMGEQFF
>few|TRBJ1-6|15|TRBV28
CAGRDRLSYNSPLHF
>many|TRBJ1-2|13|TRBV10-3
CAISGAGGNGYTF
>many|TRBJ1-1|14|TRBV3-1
CASSQPTGTTEAFF
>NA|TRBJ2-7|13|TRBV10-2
CASSGGISYEQYF
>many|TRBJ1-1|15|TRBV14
CASSFRTGINTEAFF
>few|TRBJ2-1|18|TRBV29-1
CSGGSGLLIRGSYNEQFF
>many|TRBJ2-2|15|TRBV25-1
CASSAGTGDTGELFF
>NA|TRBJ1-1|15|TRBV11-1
CASSDRGRGNTEAFF
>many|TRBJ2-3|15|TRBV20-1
CSARDLSGSTDTQYF
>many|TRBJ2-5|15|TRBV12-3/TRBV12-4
CASSSQGLYQETQYF
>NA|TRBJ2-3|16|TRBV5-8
CASSLRARLSTDTQYF
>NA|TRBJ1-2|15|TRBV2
CASSEAADANYGYTF
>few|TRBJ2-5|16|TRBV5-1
CASSLVALGGQETQYF
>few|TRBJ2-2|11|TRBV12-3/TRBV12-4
CASSLRGELFF
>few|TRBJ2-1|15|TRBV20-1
CSASPTSGRTNEQFF
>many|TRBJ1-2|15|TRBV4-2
CASSPWDRVNYGYTF
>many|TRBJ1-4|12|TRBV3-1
CASSQINEKLFF
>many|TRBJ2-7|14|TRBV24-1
CATAPALPPYEQYF
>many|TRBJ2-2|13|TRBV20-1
CSARRQNTGELFF
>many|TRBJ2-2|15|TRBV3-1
CASSQSFPNTGELFF
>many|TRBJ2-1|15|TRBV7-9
CASSLGSAGYNEQFF
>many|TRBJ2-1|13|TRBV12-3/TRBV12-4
CATQSGNQDEQFF
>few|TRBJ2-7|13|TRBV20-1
CSAVPDSSYEQYF
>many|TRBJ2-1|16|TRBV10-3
CAISGGGNSLRRQQFF
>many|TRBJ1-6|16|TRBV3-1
CASSQGGGRLNSPLHF
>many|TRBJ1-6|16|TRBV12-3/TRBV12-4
CASSSEGRQINSPLHF
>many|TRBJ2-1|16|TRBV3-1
CASTPRGLAGVWEQFF
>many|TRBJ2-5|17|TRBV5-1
CASSFGLSSGEQETQYF
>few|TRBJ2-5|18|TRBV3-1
CASSPGGLVGEREETQYF
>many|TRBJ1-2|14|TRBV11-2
CASSFGGSNYGYTF
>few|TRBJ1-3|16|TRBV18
CASSPGGPPSGNTIYF
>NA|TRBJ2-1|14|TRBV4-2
CASSQPDRGNEQFF
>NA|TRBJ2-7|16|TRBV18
CASSPLRSSGNFEQYF
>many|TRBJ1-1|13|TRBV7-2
CASSLFSTTGAFF
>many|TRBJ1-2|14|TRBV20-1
CSAPLPQGNYGYTF
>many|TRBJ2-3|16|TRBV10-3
CAISDGTSGSLYTQYF
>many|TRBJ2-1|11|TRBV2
CASSVDRGGFF
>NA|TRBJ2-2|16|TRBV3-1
CASSQAGGRITGELFF